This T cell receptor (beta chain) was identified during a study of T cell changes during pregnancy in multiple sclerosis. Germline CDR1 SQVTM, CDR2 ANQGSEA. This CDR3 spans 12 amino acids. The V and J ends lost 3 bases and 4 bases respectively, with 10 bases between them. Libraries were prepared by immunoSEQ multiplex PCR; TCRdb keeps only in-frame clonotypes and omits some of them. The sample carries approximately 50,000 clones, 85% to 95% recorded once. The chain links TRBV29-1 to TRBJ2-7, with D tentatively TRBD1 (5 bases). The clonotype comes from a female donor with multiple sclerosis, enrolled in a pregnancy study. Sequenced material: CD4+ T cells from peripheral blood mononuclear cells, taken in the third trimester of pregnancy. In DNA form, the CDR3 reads TGCAGCGTTGAGGGGCAGCAATACGAGCAGTACTTC. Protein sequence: CSVEGQQYEQYF.